The present T cell receptor beta chain was sequenced within a study of human T cells and chemical hapten exposure. Study as a whole: Donors were sensitized with 2% DPC on the upper inner arm.

This clonotype was detected ten times or more. One entry per CDR3 protein results from TCRdb running MiXCR on the RACE reads. The sample lists under 400,000 distinct CDR3 sequences; roughly 5.3% were seen once. The CDR3 has 14 amino acids. Losses at the gene ends were 6 bases for V and 3 bases for J; bases not matched to a gene: 4. Germline V lookup: CDR1 MNHNY, CDR2 SVGAGI (reference sequence). Indicated time point: pre-sensitization, week 0. Treatment indicated: therapeutic diphenylcyclopropenone sensitization with weekly scalp DPC. The chain employs TRBV6-6 and TRBJ1-5, with 8 positions matching TRBD1. The sample in question was whole blood, obtained in connection with sensitization to the hapten diphenylcyclopropenone (DPC). The TCR comes from a woman between 45 and 65 years old with alopecia areata. Some clones in this sample may be carry-over from other donors' samples. CDR3 residues: CASSLTGDNQPQHF. As DNA, the CDR3 is TGTGCCAGCAGCTTGACAGGGGACAATCAGCCCCAGCATTTT.